Each of the 20 T cell receptor beta chains below was sequenced from the same sample in a study of blood T cells in healthy people across ages. Sample-barcoded 5' priming and a J-beta primer mix drove a second PCR of 7 to 11 cycles. Each CDR3 protein gets one entry after TCRdb re-called the 5' RACE reads with MiXCR. This table holds about a million distinct CDR3 sequences, 45% to 50% found once. Sequencing used blood. These receptors were collected from a man aged 25 to 40 in good health.

The genes are TRBV3-1 and TRBJ2-7, with D perhaps TRBD1 or TRBD2 (6 bases each). V was shortened by 1 base and J by 1 base, with 20 bases between the two germline ends. CDR1 is LGHDT, CDR2 YNNKEL, per germline (reference sequence). This CDR3 has 18 amino acids. The CDR3 bases are TGTGCCAGCAGCCAAGTCCGCGCCGGGGGCAGGGGTTCCTACGAGCAGTACTTC. It yields the protein CASSQVRAGGRGSYEQYF.

The chain joins TRBV12-3 or TRBV12-4 to TRBJ2-1; no firm D call. This CDR3 is built from 14 residues. V was trimmed by 0 bases and J by 6 bases, leaving 9 bases between them. CDR3 DNA sequence: TGTGCCAGCAGTTTAGCGGTGGTAGCCAATGAGCAGTTCTTC. This encodes CASSLAVVANEQFF.

The V gene is TRBV4-2, the J gene TRBJ2-3; 9 nucleotides align to TRBD2. The CDR3 runs to 16 residues. The germline V gene has CDR1 LGHNA and CDR2 YNFKEQ. V shed 1 base, J shed 7 bases, and the junction held 9 bases outside the gene matches. As DNA, the CDR3 is TGTGCCAGCAGCCAAGGGGAAGGACTAGCGAGGAATACGCAGTATTTT. This gives the protein CASSQGEGLARNTQYF.

J is TRBJ1-1 and V is TRBV6-5, with D unresolved. Per germline, CDR1 MNHEY and CDR2 SVGAGI. Trimming took 0 bases from V and 2 from J, leaving 16 bases between them. This CDR3 contains 17 residues. The CDR3 nucleotides read TGTGCCAGCAGTTACTCAATGTCCGGCGCCTTCAACACTGAAGCTTTCTTT. Encoded protein: CASSYSMSGAFNTEAFF.

V and J are TRBV27 and TRBJ1-1, with D tentatively TRBD1 (5 bases). This CDR3 is built from 13 residues. CDR1 and CDR2 from the germline V gene are MNHEY and SMNVEV (reference sequence). Trimming shortened V by 8 bases and J by 6 bases, and 16 bases separated the two germline ends. CDR3 sequence: CASGYLKGAEAFF. The CDR3 nucleotides read TGTGCCAGCGGTTACCTGAAAGGGGCTGAAGCTTTCTTT.

This clonotype has only one observation. The CDR3: CASSSGVGQEKDTQYF. CDR3 in DNA: TGTGCCAGCAGTTCAGGGGTAGGTCAGGAGAAAGATACGCAGTATTTT. This chain connects TRBV7-9 to TRBJ2-3, with D tentatively TRBD1 (6 bases). V lost 6 bases and J lost 5, with 21 bases in between. Germline-derived CDR1 and CDR2 are SEHNR and FQNEAQ (reference sequence). This CDR3 spans 16 amino acids.

This clonotype was found many times. The J gene is TRBJ2-1, the V gene TRBV5-1; 11 bases are shared with TRBD2. V was clipped by 3 bases and J by 4 bases; unmatched bases: 0. Germline assignment: CDR1 SGHRS and CDR2 YFSETQ. The CDR3 is made up of 14 amino acids. The CDR3 here is CASSSSGGYNEQFF. The CDR3 bases are TGCGCCAGCAGCTCTAGCGGGGGGTACAATGAGCAGTTCTTC.

The chain employs TRBV10-3 and TRBJ2-5; 11 bases are shared with TRBD2. The CDR3 has 17 amino acids. The V gene end was trimmed by 2 bases and the J gene end by 0 bases; junction bases not matched to a gene: 5. The germline V gene encodes CDR1 ENHRY and CDR2 SYGVKD. The DNA for the CDR3 is TGTGCCATCAGTGAGGGGGCTAGCGGGGGGTACCAAGAGACCCAGTACTTC. This translates into CAISEGASGGYQETQYF.

This clonotype was seen many times. The CDR3 DNA reads as TGTGCCAGCAGCTTAACAGAGCGGCTGACACGGGGATACGAGCAGTACTTC. This codes for CASSLTERLTRGYEQYF. The chain recombines TRBV7-2 with TRBJ2-7, with D perhaps TRBD2 (5 bases). This CDR3 is built from 17 residues. Germline V lookup: CDR1 SGHTA, CDR2 FQGNSA. Trimming stripped 2 bases from V and 4 bases from J, with 21 bases between.

The genes are TRBV7-9 and TRBJ1-4; TRBD1 agrees at 7 bases. CDR1 SEHNR and CDR2 FQNEAQ come from the germline V gene (reference sequence). The V segment lost 5 bases and the J segment 2 bases; nucleotides outside the gene matches: 11. There are 17 residues in the CDR3. For the CDR3, the DNA is TGTGCCAGCAGCCTCTTAACAGGGGAGGTCACTAATGAAAAACTGTTTTTT. Encoded protein: CASSLLTGEVTNEKLFF. Drawing the rest from reference TRBV7-9 and TRBJ1-4, the complete variable domain is DTGVSQNPRHKITKRGQNVTFRCDPISEHNRLYWYRQTLGQGPEFLTYFQNEAQLEKSRLLSDRFSAERPKGSFSTLEIQRTEQGDSAMYLCASSLLTGEVTNEKLFFGSGTQLSVL.

The table lists this clonotype with a few counts. V and J are TRBV6-4 and TRBJ1-4, with 7 bases lining up with TRBD1. Germline V gives CDR1 MRHNA, CDR2 SNTAGT. Trimming removed 5 bases from V and 0 bases from J; junction bases left unmatched: 3. The CDR3 runs 15 residues. This CDR3 is CASSPGQATNEKLFF. As DNA, the CDR3 is TGTGCCAGCAGTCCAGGACAGGCAACTAATGAAAAACTGTTTTTT.

V gene TRBV4-3 combines with J gene TRBJ1-5; D ambiguous. Germline CDR1 and CDR2: LGHNA and YSLEER. The CDR3 spans 14 residues. The V end lost 4 bases, the J end lost 0 bases, and 7 bases lay between the germline ends. This chain's CDR3 is CASSPAASNQPQHF. CDR3 coding DNA: TGCGCCAGCAGCCCCGCAGCTAGCAATCAGCCCCAGCATTTT.

The V gene is TRBV3-1, the J gene TRBJ1-1; D gene ambiguous. Deletions cut 2 bases from V and 0 bases from J, with 7 bases between. The CDR3 is 14 residues long. CDR1 and CDR2 (germline): LGHDT, YNNKEL (reference sequence). The CDR3 bases are TGTGCCAGCAGCCAAACAAGGGTGAACACTGAAGCTTTCTTT. This sequence encodes CASSQTRVNTEAFF.

This clonotype was counted a few times. One end of the junction does not line up with germline, which may come from a read error. The J gene is TRBJ2-3, the V gene TRBV5-1, with 8 bases that match TRBD2. This CDR3 is 14 amino acids long. CDR1 is SGHRS, CDR2 YFSETQ, per germline. The CDR3 spells CASSLDGGADTQYF. The CDR3 coding sequence is TGTGCCAGCAGCTTAGACGGGGGGGCTGATACGCAGTATTTT.

This clonotype has just a few counts. The rearrangement uses TRBV7-2 and TRBJ2-3; 10 positions match TRBD2. The CDR3 extends over 18 amino acids. CDR1 SGHTA and CDR2 FQGNSA come from the germline V gene. Unmatched junction bases numbered 9, after V lost 2 bases and J lost 1 base. The CDR3 loop reads CASSLRRKTSGGTDTQYF. CDR3 DNA sequence: TGTGCCAGCAGCTTAAGGAGGAAAACTAGCGGGGGCACAGATACGCAGTATTTT.

This sequence joins TRBV20-1 and TRBJ2-7; D tentatively fits TRBD1 or TRBD2 (5 bases each). Trimming removed 2 bases from V and 4 bases from J, with 18 bases in between. Per germline, CDR1 DFQATT and CDR2 SNEGSKA (reference sequence). The CDR3 runs 15 residues. In DNA form, the CDR3 reads TGCAGTGCTAGATCCCTGGGGGAACAGGCATACGAGCAGTACTTC. It specifies CSARSLGEQAYEQYF.

The chain recombines TRBV27 with TRBJ2-3; a weak D match, TRBD2 (6 bases). CDR1 is MNHEY, CDR2 SMNVEV, per germline (reference sequence). This CDR3 has 16 amino acids. The V gene lost 4 bases and the J gene lost 4 bases, with 18 bases spanning the gap. CDR3 in amino acids: CASSWRRGGTADTQYF. In DNA form, the CDR3 reads TGTGCCAGCAGTTGGCGCCGAGGCGGGACGGCAGATACGCAGTATTTT.

This chain connects TRBV6-5 to TRBJ1-6, with D tentatively TRBD1 (5 bases). Germline loops: CDR1 MNHEY, CDR2 SVGAGI. The V end lost 8 bases, the J end lost 8 bases, and 13 bases lay between the germline ends. The CDR3 has 13 amino acids. CDR3 in DNA: TGTGCCAGCTTCCAGGGAAACCATTCACCCCTCCACTTT. Encoded protein: CASFQGNHSPLHF.

V usage is TRBV6-5 and J usage is TRBJ2-2; D remains ambiguous. The CDR3 sequence is 14 residues long. Trimming removed 6 bases at V and 2 bases at J, with 10 bases between. CDR1 and CDR2 from the germline V gene are MNHEY and SVGAGI. CDR3 sequence reads: CASRQTGNTGELFF. CDR3 sequence (DNA): TGTGCCAGCAGACAGACCGGTAACACCGGGGAGCTGTTTTTT.

The chain couples TRBV15 to TRBJ1-6; no clear D gene. Trimming took off 0 bases at V and 6 bases at J, with 9 bases between the two ends. This CDR3 contains 15 residues. Germline-derived CDR1 and CDR2 are LNHNV and YYDKDF (reference sequence). The DNA for the CDR3 is TGTGCCACCAGCAGAGACCCCAGGATTAATTCACCCCTCCACTTT. Translating gives CATSRDPRINSPLHF.